Described below is a single T cell receptor beta chain sequence and its context. Germline CDR1 MGHRA, CDR2 YSYEKL. The CDR3 covers 14 residues. Germline trimming cut 4 bases from V and 1 base from J; bases unmatched to any gene: 2. The data were obtained in a study of blood T cell repertoires in COVID-19. Produced via immunoSEQ multiplex PCR; TCRdb's table is partial and in-frame only. This repertoire shows 70,000 to 95,000 clones, roughly 90% found once; its top ten account for 1.5%. The sample consisted of peripheral blood. The rearrangement joins TRBV4-1 to TRBJ2-5; 8 bases map to TRBD1. This TCR came from a human donor with active COVID-19. The donor label of this sample is uncertain. CDR3 protein: CASSPDRVQETQYF. DNA of the CDR3: TGCGCCAGCAGCCCGGACAGGGTCCAAGAGACCCAGTACTTC.